This T cell receptor beta chain came from a study of blood T cells in healthy people across ages. Sample-barcoded 5' priming and a J-beta primer mix drove a second PCR of about 7 to 11 cycles. TCRdb itself ran the 5' RACE reads through MiXCR, one entry per CDR3 protein. Here the sample spans over 750,000 distinct CDR3 sequences, about 25% being singletons. General observations from the study: A greater number of naive CD4+ cells and higher diversity distinguished long-lived donors from aged donors. TCR beta diversity per million T cells fell roughly linearly with age.

The germline gives CDR1 SGHVS, CDR2 FNYEAQ. V was clipped by 2 bases and J by 2 bases, with 13 bases between them. This CDR3 spans 15 amino acids. This clonotype was picked up a small number of times. What it binds is unknown. These same data were also listed under a study on T cells of mothers and their children. That paper notes: Inherited differences only slightly affect thymic shaping of TCR recombination output. Researchers report slightly higher, though non-significant, overlap in related mother-child pairs than in unrelated pairs.

The source material was blood. This chain links TRBV7-6 with TRBJ2-7; unclear D gene. This clonotype was sampled from a boy between 10 and 17 years old in good health. This CDR3 reads CASSLTYDSTYEQYF. DNA of the CDR3: TGTGCCAGCAGCTTAACGTACGATTCTACCTACGAGCAGTACTTC.